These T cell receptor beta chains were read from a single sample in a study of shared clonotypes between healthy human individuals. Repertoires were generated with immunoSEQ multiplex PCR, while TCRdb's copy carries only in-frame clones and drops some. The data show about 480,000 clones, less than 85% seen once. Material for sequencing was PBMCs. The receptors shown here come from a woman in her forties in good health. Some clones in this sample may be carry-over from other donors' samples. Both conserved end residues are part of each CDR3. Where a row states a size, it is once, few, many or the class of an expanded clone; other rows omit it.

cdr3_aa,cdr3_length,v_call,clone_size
CASSLVWGIREAFF,14,TRBV5-6,-
CASSPRSGLGAVGELFF,17,TRBV7-7,-
CASSRDRAYEQYF,13,TRBV7-3,many
CASSLSFGDNEQFF,14,TRBV7-9,many
CASSLWDLLGAGELFF,16,TRBV28,-
CASSLLGSGELFF,13,TRBV5-8,-
CASSLPLAGGEDTQYF,16,TRBV13,-
CASSQDAPGGRPLLANEQYF,20,TRBV4-1,-
CASSQDLATQYF,12,TRBV14,-
CASSGHSYEQYF,12,TRBV10-2,-
CASEDGETQYF,11,TRBV19,-
CASSILLGGQDLSNQPQHF,19,TRBV19,-
CASKHDEQFF,10,TRBV28,-
CASSSRVHPVSYGQYF,16,TRBV28,-
CASSHRTGADTQYF,14,TRBV5-1,once
CASSRPGNEQFF,12,TRBV7-3,-
CASSFRTSGNNEQFF,15,TRBV28,-
CASSDGGFGQPQHF,14,TRBV10-2,-
CASRAGTGALPLHF,14,TRBV2,-
CASSPRTSGVTDTQYF,16,TRBV2,-
CASSRTGGSWGYTF,14,TRBV6-5,-
CASSLGDYVETQYF,14,TRBV6-7,-
CASSQDNLDVLTF,13,TRBV14,-
CASGGVNTEAFF,12,TRBV28,-
CASSQQKGQGSFTEAFF,17,TRBV4-2,-